A selection of T cell receptor beta chains follows, all from one sample in a study of shared clonotypes between healthy human individuals. Here immunoSEQ multiplex PCR was the method, and the copy in TCRdb shows in-frame clones only, minus some. The sample gives roughly 1,800,000 clones, about 95% of which show up once; less than 1.5% is in the top ten. Sequencing input: naive CD8+ T cells sorted from blood. These receptor sequences come from a man between 18 and 35 years old in good health. Both conserved end residues are part of each CDR3. A D gene is named only where the DNA matches it firmly. Some rows mark clone size as missing; the rest say once, few, many or name a class of expanded clone.

v_call	d_call	clone_size	j_call	cdr3_nt	cdr3_aa
TRBV7-9	-	-	TRBJ1-5	TGTGCCAGCAGCTTAGAAGCGTTGGAGGGCGGTCAGCCCCAGCATTTT	CASSLEALEGGQPQHF
TRBV27	-	-	TRBJ1-4	TGTGCCAGCAGTTTGGATGCAACTAATGAAAAACTGTTTTTT	CASSLDATNEKLFF
TRBV19	TRBD1	-	TRBJ1-6	TGTGCCAGTAAGACCCGGGACAGCGGAAATTCACCCCTCCACTTT	CASKTRDSGNSPLHF
TRBV4-2	-	-	TRBJ1-1	TGTGCCAGCAGCCAAATAGGGGTTACTGAAGCTTTCTTT	CASSQIGVTEAFF
TRBV28	-	once	TRBJ2-7	TGTGCCAGCAGTTTCTTTTCGGGTAAATACGAGCAGTACTTC	CASSFFSGKYEQYF
TRBV6-1	-	-	TRBJ2-7	TGTGCCAGCAGTCTCCGGGACTGGCCCTACGAGCAGTACTTC	CASSLRDWPYEQYF
TRBV5-6	TRBD2	-	TRBJ2-1	TGTGCCAGCAGCGGGATACTAGCGGGAGGGTACAATGAGCAGTTCTTC	CASSGILAGGYNEQFF
TRBV7-8	TRBD2	-	TRBJ2-7	TGTGCCAGCAGCAGCGGACTAGCGGAGTCACCGGGTTTTCACGAGCAGTACTTC	CASSSGLAESPGFHEQYF
TRBV10-3	TRBD1	-	TRBJ2-7	TGTGCCATCAGTGATTTAAGGGACAGTCAGTACTTC	CAISDLRDSQYF
TRBV5-1	-	-	TRBJ2-7	TGCGCCAGCAGCCGAGACATCTCCTACGAGCAGTACTTC	CASSRDISYEQYF
TRBV6-5	TRBD1	-	TRBJ2-2	TGTGCCAGCAGTTACTCGACGAGACAGGGGGCCGGGGAGCTGTTTTTT	CASSYSTRQGAGELFF
TRBV7-6	-	-	TRBJ2-7	TGTGCCAGCAGCTTAGCGGGATCTGATTCCGAGCAGTACTTC	CASSLAGSDSEQYF
TRBV5-1	-	-	TRBJ2-1	TGCGCCAGCATAGAATCCAATGAGCAGTTCTTC	CASIESNEQFF
TRBV5-6	-	-	TRBJ2-2	TGTGCCAGCAGCCTCAACACCGGGGAGCTGTTTTTT	CASSLNTGELFF
TRBV19	-	-	TRBJ1-1	TGTGCCAGTAAAGGGACGGTGAACACTGAAGCTTTCTTT	CASKGTVNTEAFF
TRBV27	TRBD2	-	TRBJ2-3	TGTGCCAGCAGTAGGACTAGCGGTAGCACAGATACGCAGTATTTT	CASSRTSGSTDTQYF
TRBV7-9	-	-	TRBJ2-1	TGTGCCAGCAGCTTAGAGGGGCCTGTAGATGAGCAGTTCTTC	CASSLEGPVDEQFF